This entry describes one T cell receptor (beta chain). 60 Vbeta and 13 Jbeta primers were used in PCR. Some clones are missing from TCRdb's copy, which holds only in-frame ones; the method was immunoSEQ multiplex PCR. The profile shows some 78,000 clones, 75% to 85% of them singletons. The CDR3 has 15 residues. CDR1 and CDR2 (germline): KGHSH, LQKENI. J lost 4 bases, V lost 3 bases, and 5 bases had no gene match. This sample was taken from a study of cytomegalovirus exposure and HLA in healthy donors. The sequencing input was PBMCs. The chain links TRBV18 to TRBJ2-3; 9 nucleotides agree with TRBD1. The sequence derives from a man between 45 and 60 years old in good health and CMV-seropositive. The CDR3 DNA is TGTGCCAGCTCACCGGGACAGGGTGAGGCAGATACGCAGTATTTT. Translated: CASSPGQGEADTQYF.